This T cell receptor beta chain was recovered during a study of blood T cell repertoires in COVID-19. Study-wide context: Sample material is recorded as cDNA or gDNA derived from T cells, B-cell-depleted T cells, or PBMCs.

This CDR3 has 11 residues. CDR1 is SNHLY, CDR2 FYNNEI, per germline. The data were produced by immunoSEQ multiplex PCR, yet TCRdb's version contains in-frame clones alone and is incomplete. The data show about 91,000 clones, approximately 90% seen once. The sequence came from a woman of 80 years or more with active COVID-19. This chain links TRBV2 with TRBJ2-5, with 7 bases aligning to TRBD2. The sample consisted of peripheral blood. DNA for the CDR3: TGTGCGGGGGGGTCCGGAGAGACCCAGTACTTC. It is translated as CAGGSGETQYF.